This TCR beta chain comes out of a study of OX40 agonist ivuxolimab in advanced cancers. Study-wide background: Prior checkpoint blockade (anti-PD-1, anti-PD-L1 or anti-CTLA-4) was permitted; roughly 40% had it. Study outcomes and limitations: The work left the antigen specificity of expanded peripheral T cells undetermined.

Turning to this clone: Antigen: not known.

The table came from immunoSEQ multiplex PCR; TCRdb's copy has only in-frame clones and leaves some out. The data show fewer than 60,000 clones, about 85% seen once. V dropped 1 base and J dropped 6 bases, with 15 bases sitting between them. The CDR3 has 15 residues. The germline V gene encodes CDR1 SEHNR and CDR2 FQNEAQ (reference sequence). Autoimmune disease history or systemic immunosuppression meant exclusion. The receptor comes from an adult with an advanced solid tumor such as melanoma, head and neck, liver or kidney cancer. The sample was CD4+ or CD8+ T cells sorted from blood, taken in a trial of the OX40 agonist ivuxolimab. The rearrangement links TRBV7-9 to TRBJ1-1; tentatively, D is TRBD1 (5 bases). The CDR3 protein is CASSLEVFGGAEAFF. The CDR3 bases are TGTGCCAGCAGCTTAGAGGTGTTTGGGGGGGCTGAAGCTTTCTTT.